This T cell receptor beta chain originates from a study of T cell repertoires in cytomegalovirus infection. Study-level background: Alongside well-studied HLA-B-restricted CMV epitopes, recently identified HLA-C-restricted CMV epitopes were also used. An indication of both CMV infection and matching HLA type came from public TCR beta signatures.

Germline-derived CDR1 and CDR2 are MNHEY and SVGAGI. CDR3 size: 15 residues. The ends were cut back, 0 bases at V and 0 bases at J, with 6 bases in the middle. MiXCR, applied by TCRdb to the reads, yields one record per CDR3 protein. The profile shows about 900,000 distinct CDR3 sequences, around 32% of them singletons. For this clonotype: The antigen is unknown.

Points from the study as a whole: Carriers of CMV plus the relevant HLA were identified by cumulative public TCR beta family frequency. What dominated the ex vivo response were HLA-C-restricted CMV-specific TCR beta clonotypes.

This receptor was obtained from a human donor in good health (CMV status not recorded). Some clones in this sample may be carry-over from other donors' samples. The V call is TRBV6-5, the J call TRBJ2-4; D remains ambiguous. The specimen comprised cultured CD8+ T cells from PBMCs, sampled from culture after CMV antigen stimulation. The CDR3 sequence is CASSYSVLAKNIQYF. The DNA for the CDR3 is TGTGCCAGCAGTTACTCCGTACTAGCCAAAAACATTCAGTACTTC.